This TCR beta chain came from a study of human T cells and chemical hapten exposure. The CDR3 extends over 15 amino acids. The germline V gene encodes CDR1 MNHEY and CDR2 SMNVEV (reference sequence). V lost 5 bases to trimming and J lost 2 bases; unmatched junction nucleotides: 7. Each CDR3 protein is one row after TCRdb ran MiXCR on the RACE reads. The data hold 300,000 to 350,000 distinct CDR3 sequences, with 5.5% to 8% observed a single time. Time point of the sample: patch test 1, 2 weeks after DPC sensitization. The treatment denotes: therapeutic diphenylcyclopropenone sensitization with weekly scalp DPC.

The chain joins TRBV27 to TRBJ2-7; 9 nucleotides align to TRBD1. The source is a young woman with alopecia areata. Some clones in this sample may be carry-over from other donors' samples. The sample in question was whole blood, obtained in connection with sensitization to the hapten diphenylcyclopropenone (DPC). The DNA of the CDR3 is TGTGCCAGCAGTCAGGGGACAGGGTGGCCCTACGAGCAGTACTTC. Translating gives CASSQGTGWPYEQYF.